The 23 T cell receptor beta chains in this list originate from one sample, sequenced in a study of OX40 agonist ivuxolimab in advanced cancers. Clones were read by immunoSEQ multiplex PCR, and TCRdb kept only the in-frame ones, dropping some. The repertoire consists of about 63,000 clones, with over 75% occurring once and the leading ten covering 9.5% to 14%. Specimen: CD4+ or CD8+ T cells sorted from blood, collected in a trial of the OX40 agonist ivuxolimab. The source of these receptors is an adult with an advanced solid tumor such as melanoma, head and neck, liver or kidney cancer.

The chain employs TRBV5-4 and TRBJ1-2; weak D call: TRBD1 (6 bases). The CDR3 is made up of 12 amino acids. Trimming removed 9 bases from V and 3 bases from J, with 12 bases in between. Germline CDR1 is SGHNT and CDR2 is YYREEE (reference sequence). In DNA, the CDR3 is TGTGCCACGTGGGGGGGCCACTATGGCTACACCTTC. It specifies CATWGGHYGYTF.

This chain joins TRBV2 and TRBJ2-5, with 8 bases matching TRBD2. CDR1 SNHLY and CDR2 FYNNEI come from the germline V gene. This CDR3 has 15 amino acids. V trimming: 5 bases; J trimming: 4 bases; junction bases outside the gene matches: 9. CDR3 nucleotides: TGTGCCAGCAGTTTTTCCAGCGGGGGTCGAGAGACCCAGTACTTC. Translating gives CASSFSSGGRETQYF. The variable domain in full, with the rest retrieved from reference TRBV2 and TRBJ2-5, is EPEVTQTPSHQVTQMGQEVILRCVPISNHLYFYWYRQILGQKVEFLVSFYNNEISEKSEIFDDQFSVERPDGSNFTLKIRSTKLEDSAMYFCASSFSSGGRETQYFGPGTRLLVL.

The rearrangement joins TRBV12-1 to TRBJ2-5; no check of the table's D call, TRBD1, against the DNA was made. TRBV12-1 has pseudogene status. This CDR3 region has 16 residues. Here the CDR3 DNA reads TGTGCCAGCAGGGCTCGGGACAGCGACGATTGGGGGACCCAGTACTTC. Translated, it gives CASRARDSDDWGTQYF.

The V gene is TRBV2, the J gene TRBJ1-4, with a weak D call TRBD1 (6 bases). This CDR3 spans 13 amino acids. Trimming pared 8 bases from V and 5 bases from J, leaving 12 bases between. Germline CDR1 SNHLY, CDR2 FYNNEI. The CDR3 DNA reads TGTGCCAGCGAACGTACAGGGAATGAAAAACTGTTTTTT. Translating it yields CASERTGNEKLFF.

In this sample, this clone turned up once. One end of the junction is discordant with germline, which a read error may explain. In DNA form, the CDR3 reads TGTGCTAGCAGCTTAGGACAGGGAGACGAGCAGTACTTC. Protein: CASSLGQGDEQYF. The J gene is TRBJ2-7, the V gene TRBV7-7; TRBD1 matches 8 bases. The CDR3 contains 13 residues. Germline V gene lookup returns CDR1 SSHAT and CDR2 FNYEAQ (reference sequence).

The gene calls are TRBV5-5 and TRBJ2-7; a possible D gene is TRBD1 (5 bases). Trimming took 5 bases from V and 5 from J, leaving 11 bases between them. Per the germline V gene, CDR1 is SGHKS and CDR2 is YYEKEE (reference sequence). This CDR3 is built from 12 residues. The CDR3 DNA reads TGTGCCAGCAGATATGGACAAAACGAGCAGTACTTC. Translated, it gives CASRYGQNEQYF.

The gene calls are TRBV2 and TRBJ2-7, with D uncertain. V lost 8 bases to trimming and J lost 0 bases, with 5 bases between them. CDR1 is SNHLY, CDR2 FYNNEI, per germline. The CDR3 covers 11 residues. The CDR3 here is CASLSSYEQYF. Written as DNA, the CDR3 is TGTGCCAGCCTTAGCTCCTACGAGCAGTACTTC. The whole variable domain, filled in from reference TRBV2 and TRBJ2-7, reads EPEVTQTPSHQVTQMGQEVILRCVPISNHLYFYWYRQILGQKVEFLVSFYNNEISEKSEIFDDQFSVERPDGSNFTLKIRSTKLEDSAMYFCASLSSYEQYFGPGTRLTVT.

The genes are TRBV9 and TRBJ1-2; a weak D match, TRBD1 (5 bases). The V gene lost 0 bases and the J gene lost 2 bases, with 11 bases spanning the gap. The CDR3 contains 15 residues. Germline V lookup: CDR1 SGDLS, CDR2 YYNGEE. CDR3 nucleotide sequence: TGTGCCAGCAGCGTAGTAAGGGACGGGAACTATGGCTACACCTTC. It specifies CASSVVRDGNYGYTF.

The chain is built from TRBV28 and TRBJ2-7; D remains unclear. Germline CDR1 reads MDHEN; CDR2 reads SYDVKM. This CDR3 spans 14 amino acids. Trimming left V 5 bases short and J 5 bases short, with 16 bases between. The CDR3 DNA sequence: TGTGCCAGCAGTGCGTACATCCTTCGGGACGAGCAGTACTTC. Residues: CASSAYILRDEQYF.

This clone appeared once. CDR3 loop: CAISESDSDGNTIYF. The CDR3, as DNA: TGTGCCATCAGTGAGTCGGACAGCGACGGAAACACCATATATTTT. J is TRBJ1-3 and V is TRBV10-3, with D possibly being TRBD1 (6 bases). CDR3 length: 15 amino acids. The ends were cut back, 0 bases at V and 4 bases at J, with 10 bases in the middle. Germline V gives CDR1 ENHRY, CDR2 SYGVKD.

This chain uses TRBV6-1 with TRBJ2-7; D perhaps matches TRBD2 (6 bases). The germline V gene has CDR1 MNHNS and CDR2 SASEGT. This CDR3 is 13 amino acids long. V lost 4 bases, J lost 5 bases, and 12 bases lay in between. The CDR3: CASSGGTWNEQYF. The CDR3 DNA reads as TGTGCCAGCAGTGGGGGGACTTGGAACGAGCAGTACTTC.

This clone was observed a single time. This chain joins TRBV7-2 and TRBJ2-5; 9 bases map to TRBD2. CDR1 SGHTA and CDR2 FQGNSA come from the germline V gene. Trimming took 3 bases from V and 3 from J; bases not matched to a gene: 2. The CDR3 consists of 14 residues. CDR3 sequence reads: CASSFPSGKETQYF. The CDR3 bases are TGTGCCAGCAGCTTCCCTAGCGGGAAAGAGACCCAGTACTTC.

The rearrangement links TRBV5-1 to TRBJ2-2; 8 nucleotides line up with TRBD1. The germline V gene encodes CDR1 SGHRS and CDR2 YFSETQ. The CDR3 sequence is 14 residues long. The ends lost 2 bases at V and 4 bases at J; junction bases unmatched: 1. The CDR3 region has the DNA TGCGCCAGCAGCTTTGGGACAGGCACCGGGGAGCTGTTTTTT. This gives the protein CASSFGTGTGELFF. Based on the CDR3 plus reference TRBV5-1 and TRBJ2-2, the full variable domain is KAGVTQTPRYLIKTRGQQVTLSCSPISGHRSVSWYQQTPGQGLQFLFEYFSETQRNKGNFPGRFSGRQFSNSRSEMNVSTLELGDSALYLCASSFGTGTGELFFGEGSRLTVL.

The CDR3 DNA reads as TGTGCCAGCAGCTTAGGGGCGGGGATAAACACAGATACGCAGTATTTT. Translated: CASSLGAGINTDTQYF. V is TRBV11-2 and J is TRBJ2-3; TRBD2 might be the D (6 bases). Germline V CDR1 and CDR2: SGHAT, FQNNGV. There are 16 residues in the CDR3. The V and J ends lost 1 base and 2 bases respectively, with 13 bases between them.

This clone was recorded a few times. The CDR3 bases are TGCGCCAGCAGTGAAGGGAGGACAGGCTACACCTTC. Translation gives CASSEGRTGYTF. The chain employs TRBV10-1 and TRBJ1-2; maybe TRBD1 (5 bases). This CDR3 comprises 12 residues. Germline CDR1 and CDR2: WNHNN and SYGVQD (reference sequence). The V end was cut by 3 bases, the J end by 8 bases, with 10 bases between.

The table lists this clone with many counts. This chain links TRBV28 with TRBJ1-6; the D is unclear. The CDR3 consists of 13 residues. V was pared by 4 bases and J by 9 bases, with 10 bases between. Per germline, CDR1 MDHEN and CDR2 SYDVKM. DNA for the CDR3: TGTGCCAGCAGTTCCGTAGGACGTTCACCCCTCCACTTT. Translating it yields CASSSVGRSPLHF.

This chain uses TRBV5-1 with TRBJ2-5, with a possible D match to TRBD2 (6 bases). The V gene's germline CDR1 is SGHRS and CDR2 YFSETQ. Deletions cut 3 bases from V and 2 bases from J, with 8 bases between. The CDR3 sequence is 13 residues long. CDR3 region: CASSWGVQETQYF. CDR3 nucleotides: TGCGCCAGCAGCTGGGGGGTTCAAGAGACCCAGTACTTC.

V gene TRBV2 combines with J gene TRBJ2-4; the D gene is possibly TRBD1 (6 bases). The germline gives CDR1 SNHLY, CDR2 FYNNEI. This CDR3 comprises 15 residues. V was shortened by 10 bases and J by 1 base, with 17 bases between the two germline ends. In DNA form, the CDR3 reads TGTGCCACCGTTAGGGGGTCAGGGGCCAAAAACATTCAGTACTTC. It yields the protein CATVRGSGAKNIQYF.

This clone has just a few counts. The rearrangement links TRBV4-1 to TRBJ1-1; no clear D. CDR3 length: 13 amino acids. V lost 4 bases, J lost 1 base, and 7 bases lay in between. From germline, CDR1 is MGHRA and CDR2 YSYEKL. CDR3 loop: CASSLTENTEAFF. DNA for the CDR3: TGCGCCAGCAGCCTCACAGAGAACACTGAAGCTTTCTTT.

CDR3 residues: CASSLGSGRRFYGYTF. As DNA, the CDR3 is TGTGCCAGCAGCTTGGGCTCCGGACGGCGTTTCTATGGCTACACCTTC. This chain links TRBV5-8 with TRBJ1-2, with D hard to call. CDR1 and CDR2 from the germline V gene are SGHTS and YDEGEE. The CDR3 loop spans 16 amino acids. V was trimmed by 0 bases and J by 4 bases, leaving 16 bases between them.

The chain employs TRBV7-4 and TRBJ1-5; D gene ambiguous. CDR3 size: 15 residues. Germline CDR1 is SGHVT and CDR2 is SQSDAQ. The germline V and J ends were trimmed by 3 bases and 0 bases, with 9 bases remaining between them. The CDR3 is CASSFGIHSNQPQHF. The CDR3 DNA reads TGTGCCAGCAGCTTCGGGATCCATAGCAATCAGCCCCAGCATTTT.

The rearrangement links TRBV27 to TRBJ2-3; TRBD2 aligns across 9 bases. CDR3 length: 15 amino acids. After removal of 6 bases from V and 1 base from J, the junction contained 5 bases not matched to a gene. Germline CDR1 MNHEY, CDR2 SMNVEV (reference sequence). CDR3 bases: TGTGCCAGCAGGGGGCGGGGGGGCGGCACAGATACGCAGTATTTT. Amino acids: CASRGRGGGTDTQYF.

This clone has just a few counts. The rearrangement links TRBV5-6 to TRBJ2-7, with D unclear. Germline CDR1 and CDR2: SGHDT and YYEEEE. The V end was cut by 0 bases, the J end by 0 bases, with 16 bases between. This CDR3 has 17 residues. The CDR3 coding sequence is TGTGCCAGCAGCTTGGAGGCAGCCAGCTTTTCCTCCTACGAGCAGTACTTC. Its protein is CASSLEAASFSSYEQYF.